The T cell receptor (beta chain) described here comes from a study of a mutant IDH1 vaccine in newly diagnosed glioma. Background on the study: Patients were pretreated with radiotherapy, temozolomide, or both, mostly both.

Germline CDR1 SGHNT, CDR2 YYREEE (reference sequence). This CDR3 has 14 amino acids. The J segment lost 6 bases and the V segment lost 5 bases, leaving 6 bases of the junction unmatched. Sequencing was performed with immunoSEQ multiplex PCR; in TCRdb, only in-frame clones are kept and a portion is missing. Of approximately 67,000 clones in the sample, around 83% were seen once. Regarding the study as a whole: Among top peripheral T cell clonotypes, changes seemed unrelated to pseudoprogression. Among all patients, vaccine-induced immune responses occurred in around 93%.

Notes on this clone: Its matching antigen is unknown.

Specified time point: baseline, week 1 (first vaccination visit). Treatment of the sample: pre-vaccination baseline after standard-of-care therapy. Each of the donors came in with new WHO grade 3 or 4 astrocytomas that were IDH1-mutant and ATRX-lost. Here the sequenced sample was peripheral blood mononuclear cells (PBMCs), taken from a glioma patient treated with radiotherapy, temozolomide or both. The chain combines TRBV5-4 with TRBJ2-3; 10 nucleotides match TRBD2. The TCR originated in a young woman with glioma. Some clones in this sample may be carry-over from other donors' samples. CDR3 DNA sequence: TGTGCCAGCAGACATAGCGGGGGGCGGGATACGCAGTATTTT. Protein: CASRHSGGRDTQYF.